What follows is one T cell receptor beta chain and its context. The entry originates in a study of blood T cell repertoires in COVID-19. Germline values: CDR1 SGHAT, CDR2 FQNNGV. Trimming cost V 5 bases and J 7 bases; bases outside gene matches: 14. The CDR3 extends over 18 amino acids. Assay: immunoSEQ multiplex PCR; the TCRdb copy retains only in-frame clones and omits some. The sample carries a few hundred thousand clones, around 78% recorded once. The chain links TRBV11-2 to TRBJ2-4; 13 positions match TRBD2. The sample taken for sequencing was peripheral blood. The receptor was isolated from a man aged 55-75 years who had recovered from COVID-19. CDR3 sequence reads: CASSRTGTSGVSGNIQYF. The CDR3 DNA sequence: TGTGCCAGCAGCCGAACAGGGACTAGCGGGGTTTCTGGGAACATTCAGTACTTC.